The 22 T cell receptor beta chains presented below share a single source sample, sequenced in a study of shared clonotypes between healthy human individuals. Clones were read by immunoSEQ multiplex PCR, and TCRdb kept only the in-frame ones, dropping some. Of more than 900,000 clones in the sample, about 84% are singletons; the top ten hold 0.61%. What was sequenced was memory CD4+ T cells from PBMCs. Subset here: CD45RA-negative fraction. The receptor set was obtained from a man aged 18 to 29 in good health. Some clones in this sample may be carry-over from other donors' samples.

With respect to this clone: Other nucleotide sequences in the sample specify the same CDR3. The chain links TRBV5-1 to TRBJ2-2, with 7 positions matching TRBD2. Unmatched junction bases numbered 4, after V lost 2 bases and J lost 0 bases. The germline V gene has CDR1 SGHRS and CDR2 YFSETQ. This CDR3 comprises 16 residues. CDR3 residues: CASSLGGSANTGELFF. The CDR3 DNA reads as TGCGCCAGCAGCTTAGGCGGGAGCGCGAACACCGGGGAGCTGTTTTTT.

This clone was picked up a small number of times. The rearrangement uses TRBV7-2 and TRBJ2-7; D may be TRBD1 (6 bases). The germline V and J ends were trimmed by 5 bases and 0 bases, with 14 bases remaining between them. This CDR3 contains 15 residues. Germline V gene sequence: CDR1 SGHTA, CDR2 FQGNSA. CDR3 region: CASSPGQPASYEQYF. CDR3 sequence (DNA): TGTGCCAGCAGCCCCGGACAGCCTGCCTCCTACGAGCAGTACTTC.

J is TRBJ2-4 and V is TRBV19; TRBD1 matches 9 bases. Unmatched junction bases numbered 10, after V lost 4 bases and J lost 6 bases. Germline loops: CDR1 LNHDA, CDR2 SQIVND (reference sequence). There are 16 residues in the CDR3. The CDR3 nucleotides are TGTGCCAGTAGTACTCTACCGGGACAGGGTCGAAACATTCAGTACTTC. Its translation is CASSTLPGQGRNIQYF.

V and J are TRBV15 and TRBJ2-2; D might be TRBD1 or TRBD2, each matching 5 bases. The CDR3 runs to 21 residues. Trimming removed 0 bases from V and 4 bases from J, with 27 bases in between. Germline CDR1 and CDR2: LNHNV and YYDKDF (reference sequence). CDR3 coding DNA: TGTGCCACCAGCAGAGATAGTGGACACCTCTTGAACACGGGGCCCACCGGGGAGCTGTTTTTT. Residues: CATSRDSGHLLNTGPTGELFF.

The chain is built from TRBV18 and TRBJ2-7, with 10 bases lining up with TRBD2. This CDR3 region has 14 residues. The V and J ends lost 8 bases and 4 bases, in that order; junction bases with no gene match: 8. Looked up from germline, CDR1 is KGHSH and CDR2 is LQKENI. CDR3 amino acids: CASTSASGSYEQYF. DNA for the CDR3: TGTGCCAGCACCTCGGCTAGCGGGAGTTACGAGCAGTACTTC.

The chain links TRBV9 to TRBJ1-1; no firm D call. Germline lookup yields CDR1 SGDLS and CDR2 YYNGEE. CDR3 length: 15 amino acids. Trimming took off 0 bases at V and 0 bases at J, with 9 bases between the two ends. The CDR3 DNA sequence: TGTGCCAGCAGCGTAGGCGGGTTCATGAACACTGAAGCTTTCTTT. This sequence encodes CASSVGGFMNTEAFF.

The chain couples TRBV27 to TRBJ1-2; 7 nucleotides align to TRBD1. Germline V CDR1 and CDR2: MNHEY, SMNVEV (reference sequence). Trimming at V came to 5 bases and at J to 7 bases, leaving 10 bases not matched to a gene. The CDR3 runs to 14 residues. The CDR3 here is CASSRIEGAGGYTF. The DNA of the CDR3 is TGTGCCAGCAGTCGCATTGAGGGGGCTGGTGGCTACACCTTC.

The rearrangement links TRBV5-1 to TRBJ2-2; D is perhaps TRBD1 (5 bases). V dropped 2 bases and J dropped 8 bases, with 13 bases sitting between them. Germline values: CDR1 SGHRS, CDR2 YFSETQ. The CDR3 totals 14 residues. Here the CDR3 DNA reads TGCGCCAGCAGCTTAGGGGCCGTCACTGGGGAGCTGTTTTTT. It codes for CASSLGAVTGELFF.

This CDR3 reads CASSTAGTSGSGETQYF. The CDR3 DNA reads TGTGCCAGCAGCACAGCCGGGACTAGCGGGAGTGGAGAGACCCAGTACTTC. The chain couples TRBV7-2 to TRBJ2-5; 14 positions agree with TRBD2. Germline V gene data show CDR1 as SGHTA and CDR2 as FQGNSA. The CDR3 sequence is 17 residues long. V shed 5 bases and J 4 bases; nucleotides not matched to a gene: 9.

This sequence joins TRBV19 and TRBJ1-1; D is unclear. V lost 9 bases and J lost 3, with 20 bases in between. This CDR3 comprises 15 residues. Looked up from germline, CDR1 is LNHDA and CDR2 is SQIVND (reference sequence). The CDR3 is CASAGVSIGDTEAFF. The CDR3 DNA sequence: TGTGCCAGCGCAGGAGTTTCCATTGGGGACACTGAAGCTTTCTTT.

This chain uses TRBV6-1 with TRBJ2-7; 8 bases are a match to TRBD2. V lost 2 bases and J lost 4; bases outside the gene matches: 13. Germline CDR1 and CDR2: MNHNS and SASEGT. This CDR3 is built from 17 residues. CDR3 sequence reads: CASSEYGLAGGYYEQYF. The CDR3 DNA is TGTGCCAGCAGTGAATATGGTCTAGCGGGCGGTTATTACGAGCAGTACTTC.

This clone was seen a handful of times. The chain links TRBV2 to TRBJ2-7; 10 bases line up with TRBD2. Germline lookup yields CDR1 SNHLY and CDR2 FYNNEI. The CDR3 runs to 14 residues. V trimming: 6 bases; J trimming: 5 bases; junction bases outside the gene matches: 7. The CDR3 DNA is TGTGCCAGCAGCCTCACTAGCGGGGCTAACGAGCAGTACTTC. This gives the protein CASSLTSGANEQYF. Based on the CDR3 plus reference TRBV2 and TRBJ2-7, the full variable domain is EPEVTQTPSHQVTQMGQEVILRCVPISNHLYFYWYRQILGQKVEFLVSFYNNEISEKSEIFDDQFSVERPDGSNFTLKIRSTKLEDSAMYFCASSLTSGANEQYFGPGTRLTVT.

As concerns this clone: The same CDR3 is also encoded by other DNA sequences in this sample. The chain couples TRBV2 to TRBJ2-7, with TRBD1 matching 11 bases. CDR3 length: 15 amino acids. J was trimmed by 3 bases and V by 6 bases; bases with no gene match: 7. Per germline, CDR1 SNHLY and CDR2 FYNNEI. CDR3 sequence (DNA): TGTGCCAGCAGGTCGAGGGGGACAGGGGGCTACGAGCAGTACTTC. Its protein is CASRSRGTGGYEQYF.

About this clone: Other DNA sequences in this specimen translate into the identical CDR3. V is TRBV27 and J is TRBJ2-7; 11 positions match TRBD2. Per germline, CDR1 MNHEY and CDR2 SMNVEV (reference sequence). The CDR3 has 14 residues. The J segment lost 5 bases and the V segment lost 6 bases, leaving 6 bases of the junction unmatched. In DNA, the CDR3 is TGTGCCAGCAGCTTAGCGGGAGGGCCTAACGAGCAGTACTTC. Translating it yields CASSLAGGPNEQYF.

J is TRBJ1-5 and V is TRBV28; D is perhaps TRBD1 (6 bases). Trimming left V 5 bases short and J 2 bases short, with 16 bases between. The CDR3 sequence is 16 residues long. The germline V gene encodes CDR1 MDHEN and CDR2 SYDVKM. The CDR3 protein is CASSPTTGRGNQPQHF. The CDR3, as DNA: TGTGCCAGCAGTCCCACGACAGGACGGGGCAATCAGCCCCAGCATTTT.

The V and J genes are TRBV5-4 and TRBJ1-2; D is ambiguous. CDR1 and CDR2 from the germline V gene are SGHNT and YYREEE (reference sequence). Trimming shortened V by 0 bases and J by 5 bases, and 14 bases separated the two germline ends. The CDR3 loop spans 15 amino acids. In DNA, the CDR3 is TGTGCCAGCAGCTTGGGTGGGTTGGGGAGATATGGCTACACCTTC. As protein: CASSLGGLGRYGYTF.

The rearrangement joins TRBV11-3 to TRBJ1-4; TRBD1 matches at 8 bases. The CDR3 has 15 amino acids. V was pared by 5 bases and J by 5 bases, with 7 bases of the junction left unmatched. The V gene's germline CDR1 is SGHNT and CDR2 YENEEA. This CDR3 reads CASSAGQGENEKLFF. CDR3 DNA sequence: TGTGCCAGCAGCGCCGGACAGGGAGAGAATGAAAAACTGTTTTTT.

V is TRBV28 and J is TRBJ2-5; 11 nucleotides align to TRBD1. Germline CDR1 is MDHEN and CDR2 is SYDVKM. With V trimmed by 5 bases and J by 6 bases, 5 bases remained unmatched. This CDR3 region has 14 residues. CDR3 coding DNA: TGTGCCAGCAGTCAGGGGGACAGGGGGAAGACCCAGTACTTC. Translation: CASSQGDRGKTQYF.

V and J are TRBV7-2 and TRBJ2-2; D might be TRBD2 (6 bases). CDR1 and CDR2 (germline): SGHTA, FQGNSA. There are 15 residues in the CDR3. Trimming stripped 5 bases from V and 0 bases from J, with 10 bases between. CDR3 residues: CASSPGGANTGELFF. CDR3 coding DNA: TGTGCCAGCAGCCCCGGGGGAGCGAACACCGGGGAGCTGTTTTTT.

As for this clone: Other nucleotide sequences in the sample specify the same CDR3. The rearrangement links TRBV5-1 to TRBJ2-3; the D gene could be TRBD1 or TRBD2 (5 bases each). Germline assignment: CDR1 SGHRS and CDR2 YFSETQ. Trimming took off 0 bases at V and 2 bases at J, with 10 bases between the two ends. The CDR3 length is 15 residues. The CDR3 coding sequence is TGCGCCAGCAGCTTGGATGGGGGAGTCACAGATACGCAGTATTTT. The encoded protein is CASSLDGGVTDTQYF.

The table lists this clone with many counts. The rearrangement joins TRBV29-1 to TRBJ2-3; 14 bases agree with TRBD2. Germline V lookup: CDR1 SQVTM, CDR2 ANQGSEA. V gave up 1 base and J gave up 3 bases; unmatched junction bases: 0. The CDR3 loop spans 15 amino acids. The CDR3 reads CSVEGTSGRTDTQYF. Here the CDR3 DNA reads TGCAGCGTTGAAGGGACTAGCGGGAGGACAGATACGCAGTATTTT.

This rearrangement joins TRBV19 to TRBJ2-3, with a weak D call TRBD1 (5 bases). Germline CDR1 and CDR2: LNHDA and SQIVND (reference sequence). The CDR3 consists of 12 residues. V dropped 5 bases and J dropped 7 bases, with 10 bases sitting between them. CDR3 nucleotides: TGTGCCAGTAGTTCGACAGTTCATACGCAGTATTTT. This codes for CASSSTVHTQYF. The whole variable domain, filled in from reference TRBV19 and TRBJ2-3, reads DGGITQSPKYLFRKEGQNVTLSCEQNLNHDAMYWYRQDPGQGLRLIYYSQIVNDFQKGDIAEGYSVSREKKESFPLTVTSAQKNPTAFYLCASSSTVHTQYFGPGTRLTVL.